This entry describes one TCR beta chain. Its antigen is as yet unknown. Expressed TCRB transcripts were sequenced because the entire RNA isolate underwent reverse transcription. Generated by immunoSEQ multiplex PCR, the TCRdb table keeps only in-frame clones and is missing some. This sample has about 290,000 clones, with approximately 8% found just once. This record belongs to a study of beta chain features in type 1 diabetes. Study details: The examined sorted cells totaled fewer than 140 million across samples. Study conclusions and caveats: For TCRB rearrangement, an influence of HLA type remained unresolved here.

The V end lost 3 bases, the J end lost 3 bases, and 14 bases lay between the germline ends. Per the germline V gene, CDR1 is GTSNPN and CDR2 is SVGIG (reference sequence). The CDR3 loop spans 14 amino acids. The receptor comes from a woman aged 18-30 years in good health. Source material: central memory CD4+ T cells from blood. V usage is TRBV30 and J usage is TRBJ1-2, with D possibly TRBD1 on 6 matching bases. The DNA for the CDR3 is TGTGCCTGGAGGGAGACAGGAGGGGACTATGGCTACACCTTC. It translates to CAWRETGGDYGYTF.